This paragraph covers one T cell receptor (beta chain) sequence. These data are taken from a study of blood T cells in healthy people across ages. Primers used in a second PCR of about 7 to 12 cycles were a sample-barcoded 5' primer and a J-beta primer mix. TCRdb re-analysed the 5' RACE reads in MiXCR, keeping a single row per CDR3 protein. The sample records 800,000 or so distinct CDR3 sequences, about 62% being singletons. V lost 2 bases, J lost 1 base, and 5 bases stayed unmatched. Germline CDR1 and CDR2: MNHEY and SVGAGI. The CDR3 loop spans 16 amino acids. The chain links TRBV6-5 to TRBJ2-3; TRBD2 matches at 8 bases. The source material was blood. The clonotype was recovered from a man aged 25 to 45 in good health. The CDR3 DNA is TGTGCCAGCAGTTACGGTCCAGCGGGGGGCACAGATACGCAGTATTTT. Its protein product is CASSYGPAGGTDTQYF.